What follows describes a single T cell receptor (beta chain). Its binding antigen is unknown. Base qualities were left out, and no much larger clone turns up one base away. The sample comes from a study of T cells and Merkel cell carcinoma outcomes (dated by TCRdb to the early 2020s). Background for the entire study: The study looked at whether the tumor T-cell repertoire and T-cell density could predict clinical outcome in patients with Merkel cell carcinoma. On the study overall, not on this receptor specifically: Clinical outcomes in Merkel cell carcinoma patients were reported to be predicted by T-cell repertoire features combined with T-cell density.

Samples were obtained from patients with Merkel cell carcinoma. To prepare the library, the immunoSEQ multiplex PCR assay was applied. TCRdb mirrors the immuneACCESS table, restricted to in-frame sequences. Some clones are absent from its copies; in checked studies, under half trace to an unresolved V gene, and the reason for the others is unknown. Recorded for this sample are over a thousand clones; around 93% of them occurred a single time. The ten top clones hold 4.6% of the sample. Including the terminal cysteine and phenylalanine, the CDR3 comprises 15 residues. The CDR3 DNA has 45 bases and is translated from base 1. The V end gives up 5 bases and the J end 9 bases, leaving 11 bases in the junction not matched to a gene. From the germline V gene, CDR1 is SGHRS and CDR2 is YFSETQ.

The sample taken for sequencing was tumor tissue from Merkel cell carcinoma. The receptor was isolated from a human donor with Merkel cell carcinoma. The sequence joins TRBV5-1 to TRBJ1-6; 7 bases in the junction line up with TRBD1. The CDR3 is CASRLGGTATSPLHF. The nucleotide sequence reads TGCGCCAGCAGGCTTGGGGGGACAGCTACTTCACCCCTCCACTTT.